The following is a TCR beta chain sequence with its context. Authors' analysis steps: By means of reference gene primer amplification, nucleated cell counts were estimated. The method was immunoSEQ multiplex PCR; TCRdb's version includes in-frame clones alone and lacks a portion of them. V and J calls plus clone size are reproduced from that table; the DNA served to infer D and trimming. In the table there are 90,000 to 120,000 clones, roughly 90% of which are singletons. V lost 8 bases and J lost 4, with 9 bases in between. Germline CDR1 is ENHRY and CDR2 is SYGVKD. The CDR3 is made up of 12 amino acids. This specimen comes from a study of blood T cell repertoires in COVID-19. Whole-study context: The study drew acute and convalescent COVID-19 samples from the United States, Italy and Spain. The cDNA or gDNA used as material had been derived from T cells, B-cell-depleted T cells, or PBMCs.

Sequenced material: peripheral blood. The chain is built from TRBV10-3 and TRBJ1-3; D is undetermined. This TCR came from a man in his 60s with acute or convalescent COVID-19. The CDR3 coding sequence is TGTGCCATCGCGATGTCAGGAAACACCATATATTTT. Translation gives CAIAMSGNTIYF.